This T cell receptor beta chain was recovered during a study of blood T cell repertoires in COVID-19. The wider study: Samples came from the United States, Italy and Spain, spanning acute and convalescent COVID-19. PBMCs, B-cell-depleted T cells, or T cells provided the cDNA or gDNA that made up the material.

Germline CDR1 and CDR2: LGHDT and YNNKEL (reference sequence). The CDR3 runs 13 residues. After removal of 4 bases from V and 6 bases from J, the junction contained 2 bases not matched to a gene. In the source study's methods: Estimation of nucleated cell counts was performed using reference gene primer amplification. Sequencing used immunoSEQ multiplex PCR; TCRdb keeps in-frame clones, though not all of them. That table is the source of V, J and clone size, and D and trimming were worked out from the DNA. The table records fewer than 150,000 clones, under 85% of them present only once. The sequence was obtained from a human donor in a cohort sampled during active COVID-19. The sequenced material came from peripheral blood. The V call is TRBV3-1 (or the pseudogene TRBV3-2), the J call TRBJ2-1, with 8 bases matching TRBD2. This CDR3 reads CASSPGRANEQFF. In DNA form, the CDR3 reads TGTGCCAGCAGCCCCGGGAGGGCCAATGAGCAGTTCTTC.